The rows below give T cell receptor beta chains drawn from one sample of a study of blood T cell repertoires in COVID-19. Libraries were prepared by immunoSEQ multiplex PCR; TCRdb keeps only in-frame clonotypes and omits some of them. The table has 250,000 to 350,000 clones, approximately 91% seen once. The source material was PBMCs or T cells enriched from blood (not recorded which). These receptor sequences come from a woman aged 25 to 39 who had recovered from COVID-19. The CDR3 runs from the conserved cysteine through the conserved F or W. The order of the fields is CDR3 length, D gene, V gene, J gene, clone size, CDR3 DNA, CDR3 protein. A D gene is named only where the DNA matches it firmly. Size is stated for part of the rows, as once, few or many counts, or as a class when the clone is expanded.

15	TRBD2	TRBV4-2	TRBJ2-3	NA	TGTGCCAGCAGCCACCCGACTAGCGGGACGGATACGCAGTATTTT	CASSHPTSGTDTQYF
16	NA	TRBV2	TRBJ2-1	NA	TGTGCCAGCAGCTCCGGAGGGGGGGCCTCCTACAATGAGCAGTTCTTC	CASSSGGGASYNEQFF
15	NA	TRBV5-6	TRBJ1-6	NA	TGTGCCAGCAGCTTGGCCCCTCGGGGAAATTCACCCCTCCACTTT	CASSLAPRGNSPLHF
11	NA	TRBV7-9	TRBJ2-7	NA	TGTGCCAGCAGCTGGAGGGTCGAGCAGTACTTC	CASSWRVEQYF
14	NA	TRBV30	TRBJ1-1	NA	TGTGCCTGGAGTGTACTGGACGGGGGCACTGAAGCTTTCTTT	CAWSVLDGGTEAFF
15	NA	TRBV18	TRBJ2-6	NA	TGTGCCAGCTCCCCTCTGAGCTCTGGGGCCAACGTCCTGACTTTC	CASSPLSSGANVLTF
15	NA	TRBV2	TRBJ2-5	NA	TGTGCCAGCAGCCAAGGAGGGGGGGTCATAGAGACCCAGTACTTC	CASSQGGGVIETQYF
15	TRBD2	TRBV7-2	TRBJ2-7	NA	TGTGCCAGCAGCTTAAAAGCGGGAGGGCCACTCGAGCAGTACTTC	CASSLKAGGPLEQYF
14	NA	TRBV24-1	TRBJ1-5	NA	TGTGCCACCAGTTTACCGGGGGGCAATCAGCCCCAGCATTTT	CATSLPGGNQPQHF
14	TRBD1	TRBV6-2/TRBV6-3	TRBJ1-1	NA	TGTGCCAGCAGCCTCGACAGGGTCAACACTGAAGCTTTCTTT	CASSLDRVNTEAFF
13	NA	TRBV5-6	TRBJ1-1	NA	TGTGCCAGCAGCTTAATCCGGGGTGCTGAAGCTTTCTTT	CASSLIRGAEAFF
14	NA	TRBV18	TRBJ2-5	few	TGTGCCAGCTCACCAAACGGGGACCAAGAGACCCAGTACTTC	CASSPNGDQETQYF
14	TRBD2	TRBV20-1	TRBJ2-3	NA	TGCAGTGCTAGTACGGGAGGTAGCACAGATACGCAGTATTTT	CSASTGGSTDTQYF
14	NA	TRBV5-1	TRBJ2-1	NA	TGCGCCAGCAGCGGGGGCCCCGTTAACAATGAGCAGTTCTTC	CASSGGPVNNEQFF
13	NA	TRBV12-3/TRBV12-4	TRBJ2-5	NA	TGTGCCAGCAGTTTAAACCAGTTAGAGACCCAGTACTTC	CASSLNQLETQYF
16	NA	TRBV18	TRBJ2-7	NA	TGTGCCAGCTCACCCAGATCTTCCGGGACACTCCACGAGCAGTACTTC	CASSPRSSGTLHEQYF
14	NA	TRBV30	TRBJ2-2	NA	TGTGCCTGGAGCGCCAACAGGGTAACCGGGGAGCTGTTTTTT	CAWSANRVTGELFF
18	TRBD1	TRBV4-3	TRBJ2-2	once	TGCGCCAGCAGCCAACTCCCCCGGACAGGGGGCTGGGGCGGGGAGCTGTTTTTT	CASSQLPRTGGWGGELFF
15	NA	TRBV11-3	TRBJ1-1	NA	TGTGCCAGCAGCTTAGAGGGGTGGACAGAAGAGGTAGCTTTCTTT	CASSLEGWTEEVAFF
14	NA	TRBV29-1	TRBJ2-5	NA	TGCAGCGCGCACCCCGCAGTATTACAAGAGACCCAGTACTTC	CSAHPAVLQETQYF
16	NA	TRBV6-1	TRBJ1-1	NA	TGTGCCAGCAGTGAAGCTAATAGGTTCAGAGGGCGAGAAGCTTTCTTT	CASSEANRFRGREAFF
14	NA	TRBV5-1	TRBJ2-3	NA	TGCGCCAGCAGCTTGACCCCGGGGACAGATACGCAGTATTTT	CASSLTPGTDTQYF
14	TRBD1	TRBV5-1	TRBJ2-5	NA	TGCGCCAGCAGGCTTAGACAGGGTGGAGAGACCCAGTACTTC	CASRLRQGGETQYF
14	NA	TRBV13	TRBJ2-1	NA	TGTGCCAGCAGCTTAGGACTGACCGGGAATGAGCAGTTCTTC	CASSLGLTGNEQFF
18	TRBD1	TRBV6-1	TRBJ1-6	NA	TGTGCCAGCAGTGTGAGTGTGGGACAGCCAGCGTCCGATTCACCCCTCCACTTT	CASSVSVGQPASDSPLHF
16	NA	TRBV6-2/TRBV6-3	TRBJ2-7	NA	TGTGCCAGCAGTTTAAGGGCCCTGGCGGGGGCTGGGGAGCAGTACTTC	CASSLRALAGAGEQYF
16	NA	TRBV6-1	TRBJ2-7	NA	TGTGCCAGCAGTGGAGTAGAACCAAATCTCCCCTACGAGCAGTACTTC	CASSGVEPNLPYEQYF
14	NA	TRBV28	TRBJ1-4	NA	TGTGCCACCATTCGCCCTGGCCTTGGTGAAAAACTGTTTTTT	CATIRPGLGEKLFF
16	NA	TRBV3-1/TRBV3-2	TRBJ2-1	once	TGTGCCAGCAGCCCCCAGCTAGCAGTCGCCTACAATGAGCAGTTCTTC	CASSPQLAVAYNEQFF
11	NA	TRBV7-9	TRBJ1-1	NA	TGTGCCAGCAGCTTAGGTATATCAGCTTTCTTT	CASSLGISAFF
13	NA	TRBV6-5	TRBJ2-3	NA	TGTGCCAGCAGTTACAATCTAATTGATACGCAGTATTTT	CASSYNLIDTQYF
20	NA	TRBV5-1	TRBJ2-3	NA	TGCGCCAGCAGCTCAAAACCTCACTCAACAGGTTTCGGGTGGGCAGATACGCAGTATTTT	CASSSKPHSTGFGWADTQYF
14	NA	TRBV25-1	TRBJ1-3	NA	TGTGCCAGCAGTAGACAGGCAACTGGAAACACCATATATTTT	CASSRQATGNTIYF
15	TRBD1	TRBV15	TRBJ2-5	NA	TGTGCCACCAGCGTCGATACAGGGGTTGGCGAGACCCAGTACTTC	CATSVDTGVGETQYF
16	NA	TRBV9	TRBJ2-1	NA	TGTGCCAGCAGCGTAGACGGGGAGAGCTCCTACAATGAGCAGTTCTTC	CASSVDGESSYNEQFF
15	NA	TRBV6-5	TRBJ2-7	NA	TGTGCCAGCAGTTACTCCGGGGTGAGCAGATACGAGCAGTACTTC	CASSYSGVSRYEQYF
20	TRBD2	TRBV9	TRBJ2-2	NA	TGTGCCAGCAGCGTCGATGCTAGCGGGGCCTGGGCGATGAACACCGGGGAGCTGTTTTTT	CASSVDASGAWAMNTGELFF
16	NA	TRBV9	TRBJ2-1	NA	TGTGCCAGCAGCGTAGGTTGGGGGCGATCCTACAATGAGCAGTTCTTC	CASSVGWGRSYNEQFF
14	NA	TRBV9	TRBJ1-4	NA	TGTGCCAGCAGCGCTGGACAGCCGAATGAAAAACTGTTTTTT	CASSAGQPNEKLFF
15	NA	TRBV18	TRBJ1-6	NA	TGTGCCAGCTCACCACAGGAAGCCCGGGTTTCACCCCTCCACTTT	CASSPQEARVSPLHF
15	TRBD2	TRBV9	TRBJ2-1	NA	TGTGCCAGCAGCCGAGGACTAGCCTCCTACAATGAGCAGTTCTTC	CASSRGLASYNEQFF
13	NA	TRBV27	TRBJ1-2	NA	TGTGCCAGCAGTCGCAGGGTCCTATATGGCTACACCTTC	CASSRRVLYGYTF
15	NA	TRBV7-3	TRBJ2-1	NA	TGTGCCAGCAGCTCCAATCCGAGCTCCTACAATGAGCAGTTCTTC	CASSSNPSSYNEQFF
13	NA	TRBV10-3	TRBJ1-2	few	TGTGCCATCAACGACTCGGGTTTCTATGGCTACACCTTC	CAINDSGFYGYTF
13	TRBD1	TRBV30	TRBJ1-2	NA	TGTGCCTCTCCGGGACAGGGTAACCATGGCTACACCTTC	CASPGQGNHGYTF
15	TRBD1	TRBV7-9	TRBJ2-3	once	TGTGCCAGCAGCCCGCGGACAGGTGGCACAGATACGCAGTATTTT	CASSPRTGGTDTQYF
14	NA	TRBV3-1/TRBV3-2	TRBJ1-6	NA	TGTGCCAGCAGCCAGGGGCAGGGGAATTCACCCCTCCACTTT	CASSQGQGNSPLHF
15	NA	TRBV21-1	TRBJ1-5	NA	TGTGCCAGCAGCCCTAAGAAAGGGGCTGATCAGCCCCAGCATTTT	CASSPKKGADQPQHF
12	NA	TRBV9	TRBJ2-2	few	TGTGCCAGCAGCGTAGTTAATGGGGAGCTGTTTTTT	CASSVVNGELFF
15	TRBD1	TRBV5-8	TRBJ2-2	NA	TGTGCCAGCGCCCCAGGGACAGGGAACACCGGGGAGCTGTTTTTT	CASAPGTGNTGELFF
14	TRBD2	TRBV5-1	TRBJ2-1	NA	TGCGCCAGCAGCTTTAGCGGGAGCCACAATGAGCAGTTCTTC	CASSFSGSHNEQFF